This T cell receptor (beta chain) derives from a study of T cells after yellow fever vaccination. J gave up 7 bases and V 5 bases, and 6 bases lay outside the gene matches. The germline V gene has CDR1 SNHLY and CDR2 FYNNEI. The CDR3 is 14 residues long. Synthesis of TCR cDNA relied on 5'RACE template switching, which attached a universal primer site and UMIs. TCRdb re-derived calls from the 5' RACE reads in MiXCR, one entry per CDR3 protein. The sample carries about 630,000 distinct CDR3 sequences, roughly an eighth recorded once. Sample: PBMCs, taken on the day of the yellow fever booster vaccination. The J gene is TRBJ2-4, the V gene TRBV2; TRBD1 matches at 9 bases. This TCR was recovered from a young man who received the YFV17D yellow fever vaccine. The CDR3 nucleotides are TGTGCCAGCAGTCAAGGGACAGGGATGAACATTCAGTACTTC. This gives the protein CASSQGTGMNIQYF.